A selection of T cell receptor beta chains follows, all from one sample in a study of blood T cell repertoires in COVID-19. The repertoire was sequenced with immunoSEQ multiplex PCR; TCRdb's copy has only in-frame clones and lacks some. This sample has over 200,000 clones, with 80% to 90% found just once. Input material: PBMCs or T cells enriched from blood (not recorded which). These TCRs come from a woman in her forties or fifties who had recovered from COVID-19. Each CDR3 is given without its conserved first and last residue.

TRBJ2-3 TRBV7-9 ASSPGLAGDGDTQY
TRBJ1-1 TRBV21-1 ASSNKKQPFNTEAF
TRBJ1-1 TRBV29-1 SVEDSGNTEAF
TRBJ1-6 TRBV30 AWSQGPLDSPLH
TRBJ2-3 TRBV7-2 ASSHTDTQY
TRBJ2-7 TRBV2 ASSRTGGESYEQY
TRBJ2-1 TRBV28 ASSLKAGGWAEQF
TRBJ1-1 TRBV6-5 ASSLTGMYTEAF
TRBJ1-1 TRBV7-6 ASSLQGDTEAF
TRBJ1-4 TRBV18 ASSPNLQGINEKLF
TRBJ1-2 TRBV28 ASSEPGGRGYT
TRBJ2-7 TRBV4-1 ASSQPRDRGRDEQY
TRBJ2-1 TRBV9 ASSLASGRRNEQF
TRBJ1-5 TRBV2 ASKGGYNQPQH
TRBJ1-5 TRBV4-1 ASSQDPGGNQPQH
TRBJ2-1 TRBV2 ASTRGNEQF
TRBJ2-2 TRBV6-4 ASSDSTESGELF
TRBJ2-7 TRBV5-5 ASSSLYWGEYEQY
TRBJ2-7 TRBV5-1 ASSSGTGTYEQY
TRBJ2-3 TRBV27 ASSFRGYNTDTQY
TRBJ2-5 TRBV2 ASSPQGETQY
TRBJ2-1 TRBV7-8 ASSLISGSGSDEQF
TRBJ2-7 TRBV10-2 ASSGAGQGFYEQY
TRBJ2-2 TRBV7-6 ASSGGVTNTGELF
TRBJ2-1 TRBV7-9 ASSFEGYNEQF
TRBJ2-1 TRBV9 ASSVGSGLHYEQF
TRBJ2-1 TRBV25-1 ASSESDRRSFLF
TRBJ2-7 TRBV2 ASSEVGGGYEQY